This TCR beta chain was documented in a study of cytomegalovirus exposure and HLA in healthy donors. Trimming removed 7 bases from V and 3 bases from J; junction bases left unmatched: 18. Germline V gene sequence: CDR1 SNHLY, CDR2 FYNNEI. This CDR3 comprises 18 residues. General observations from the study: By a later analysis, the bulk of CMV-associated TCR beta chains appeared HLA-restricted. The HLA-A and HLA-B alleles of most subjects were reportedly predicted accurately from TCR beta sequences. Later analysis identified a missense DCLRE1C variant that was linked to TCR beta V- and J-gene trimming. Indistinguishable V segments such as TRBV6-2 and TRBV6-3 were excluded.

On this clone: What it recognizes is unknown.

The PCR contained 60 Vbeta and 13 Jbeta primers. Repertoires were generated with immunoSEQ multiplex PCR, while TCRdb's copy carries only in-frame clones and drops some. Altogether under 200,000 clones are present, 84% being singletons, with the ten largest covering more than 0.35%. V usage is TRBV2 and J usage is TRBJ1-5; 7 bases align to TRBD1. The TCR was taken from a boy aged 2 to 10 in good health and CMV-seronegative. The specimen sequenced was PBMCs. CDR3 coding DNA: TGTGCCAGCATTGGACTCCGGGACAGTAAGTCGGACAATCAGCCCCAGCATTTT. Protein sequence: CASIGLRDSKSDNQPQHF.